This entry lists 14 T cell receptor beta chains sequenced from one sample in a study of cytomegalovirus exposure and HLA in healthy donors. PCR was performed using 60 Vbeta and 13 Jbeta primers. Data came from immunoSEQ multiplex PCR; TCRdb stores just in-frame clones and leaves some out. Among 110,000 or so clones, over 75% were seen once, and the ten largest hold 8.6%. The specimen was PBMCs. The receptor set was obtained from a woman in her thirties or forties in good health and CMV-seropositive.

V is TRBV18 and J is TRBJ2-6; D remains ambiguous. The length of the CDR3 is 17 residues. V gave up 3 bases and J gave up 0 bases, with 12 bases separating them. CDR1 is KGHSH, CDR2 LQKENI, per germline. The CDR3 nucleotides are TGTGCCAGCTCACCGTTACAGTCCTACTCTGGGGCCAACGTCCTGACTTTC. This sequence encodes CASSPLQSYSGANVLTF.

This clone was recorded only once. The rearrangement uses TRBV7-9 and TRBJ2-2; 7 bases are a match to TRBD1. This CDR3 contains 15 residues. The germline CDR1 and CDR2 sequences are SEHNR and FQNEAQ (reference sequence). V was clipped by 4 bases and J by 5 bases; unmatched bases: 7. The chain's CDR3 is CASSSQGLVTGELFF. The CDR3 DNA reads as TGTGCCAGCAGCTCACAGGGGCTTGTAACCGGGGAGCTGTTTTTT.

The V and J genes are TRBV14 and TRBJ2-5, with a weak D call TRBD2 (7 bases). V dropped 1 base and J dropped 3 bases, with 21 bases sitting between them. CDR3 length: 18 residues. Germline V gene lookup returns CDR1 SGHDN and CDR2 FVKESK. CDR3 sequence: CASSQVMVWRGPKETQYF. The CDR3 DNA reads as TGTGCCAGCAGCCAAGTTATGGTTTGGCGGGGGCCGAAAGAGACCCAGTACTTC.

CDR3 bases: TGCGCCAGCAGCCGACTCCAGGGGACCCTCACCGGGGAGCTGTTTTTT. Its translation is CASSRLQGTLTGELFF. The chain links TRBV5-1 to TRBJ2-2; perhaps TRBD1 as D (6 bases). With 4 bases removed from V and 4 bases from J, the gap between germline ends came to 17 bases. CDR1 is SGHRS and CDR2 is YFSETQ in the germline V gene. CDR3 length equals 16 residues.

This clone has a handful of counts. The chain uses TRBV19 and TRBJ1-1; a weak D match, TRBD1 (5 bases). Trimming stripped 2 bases from V and 1 base from J, with 23 bases between. The CDR3 sequence is 19 residues long. Per the germline V gene, CDR1 is LNHDA and CDR2 is SQIVND (reference sequence). CDR3 loop: CASSIFLFGLGGKNTEAFF. CDR3 nucleotides: TGTGCCAGTAGTATATTTCTTTTTGGGTTGGGGGGAAAGAACACTGAAGCTTTCTTT.

The count of this clone is one. The chain uses TRBV27 and TRBJ2-2; 11 bases align to TRBD1. The length of the CDR3 is 14 residues. Unmatched junction bases numbered 1, after V lost 4 bases and J lost 6 bases. The germline gives CDR1 MNHEY, CDR2 SMNVEV (reference sequence). The CDR3 bases are TGTGCCAGCAGTTGGACAGGGGGCCCCGGGGAGCTGTTTTTT. Its translation: CASSWTGGPGELFF.

This clone was recorded a few times. This rearrangement joins TRBV10-3 to TRBJ2-1; 8 positions match TRBD2. Germline-derived CDR1 and CDR2 are ENHRY and SYGVKD. Trimming at V came to 7 bases and at J to 0 bases, leaving 5 bases not matched to a gene. The CDR3 sequence is 15 residues long. CDR3 nucleotides: TGTGCCATCACTACTAGCGGAGACTCCTACAATGAGCAGTTCTTC. This sequence encodes CAITTSGDSYNEQFF.

V usage is TRBV27 and J usage is TRBJ2-1; 13 bases align to TRBD2. Germline V CDR1 and CDR2: MNHEY, SMNVEV (reference sequence). There are 17 residues in the CDR3. V trimming: 4 bases; J trimming: 6 bases; junction bases outside the gene matches: 9. The DNA of the CDR3 is TGTGCCAGCAGTTCAACGACTAGCGGGAGGTTTGGCAATGAGCAGTTCTTC. Translation gives CASSSTTSGRFGNEQFF.

V and J are TRBV6-5 and TRBJ1-5, with 7 bases lining up with TRBD1. Unmatched junction bases numbered 7, after V lost 2 bases and J lost 6 bases. This CDR3 has 15 amino acids. Germline V lookup: CDR1 MNHEY, CDR2 SVGAGI. This CDR3 reads CASSYDRAGGQPQHF. The CDR3 DNA follows: TGTGCCAGCAGTTACGACAGGGCGGGGGGTCAGCCCCAGCATTTT.

V usage is TRBV19 and J usage is TRBJ1-4, with a weak D call TRBD1 (6 bases). Trimming left V 5 bases short and J 10 bases short, with 20 bases between. Germline V gives CDR1 LNHDA, CDR2 SQIVND (reference sequence). The length of the CDR3 is 15 residues. The CDR3 reads CASSRWTAGRVKLFF. In DNA, the CDR3 is TGTGCCAGTAGTCGTTGGACAGCTGGTCGAGTAAAACTGTTTTTT.

The J gene is TRBJ2-7, the V gene TRBV11-2, with D unresolved. This CDR3 is 14 amino acids long. Germline V gene data show CDR1 as SGHAT and CDR2 as FQNNGV. Between the trimmed V and J ends, which lost 5 bases and 0 bases, there was a span of 11 bases. CDR3: CASSHGGSSYEQYF. In DNA form, the CDR3 reads TGTGCCAGCAGCCACGGCGGTAGCTCCTACGAGCAGTACTTC.

The rearrangement uses TRBV7-6 and TRBJ2-3; D remains unclear. The CDR3 contains 12 residues. V shed 10 bases and J shed 6 bases, with 14 bases lying between them. Germline V gene data show CDR1 as SGHVS and CDR2 as FNYEAQ. CDR3 nucleotides: TGTGCCACCAGTCCCAACGGGGATACGCAGTATTTT. Its translation: CATSPNGDTQYF.

The rearrangement joins TRBV4-2 to TRBJ1-1; unclear D gene. V lost 0 bases and J 14 bases, leaving 10 bases between the germline ends. The CDR3 is 11 residues long. Germline assignment: CDR1 LGHNA and CDR2 YNFKEQ. Here the CDR3 reads CASSQDAEKFF. The DNA for the CDR3 is TGTGCCAGCAGCCAAGACGCGGAAAAGTTCTTT.

This rearrangement joins TRBV13 to TRBJ1-2; D gene uncertain. Germline-derived CDR1 and CDR2 are PRHDT and FYEKMQ (reference sequence). This CDR3 is 14 amino acids long. Trimming took off 0 bases at V and 4 bases at J, with 9 bases between the two ends. The CDR3 spells CASSLGRDLYGYTF. The CDR3 bases are TGTGCCAGCAGCTTAGGTCGGGATCTCTATGGCTACACCTTC.